The subject of this entry is one T cell receptor beta chain. Its antigen is as yet unknown. Clones were read by immunoSEQ multiplex PCR, and TCRdb kept only the in-frame ones, dropping some. The data contain about 130,000 clones, 88% of them singletons. These data belong to a study of T cell responses to AZD1222 COVID-19 vaccine. There are 11 residues in the CDR3. Germline-derived CDR1 and CDR2 are MNHEY and SVGAGI. The ends lost 6 bases at V and 6 bases at J; junction bases unmatched: 2. Study-level findings and limits: Spike-specific TCR breadth and depth were elevated following two AZD1222 doses. Only a handful of AZD1222 recipients, several in all, had baseline seropositivity. There were mostly white British donors and more females than males, and clonal diversity was possibly underestimated. Among spike-specific TCRs, nearly half reportedly target unmutated variant regions.

This clonotype was sampled from an adult in good health. V gene TRBV6-5 combines with J gene TRBJ2-7; 7 positions agree with TRBD2. The specimen was peripheral blood, collected on day 0 of AZD1222 vaccination. CDR3 sequence: CASSGTTEQYF. The CDR3 DNA sequence: TGTGCCAGCAGCGGGACTACCGAGCAGTACTTC.